This T cell receptor (beta chain) was sequenced in a study of cytomegalovirus exposure and HLA in healthy donors listed by TCRdb under 2017. Broadly, across the study: An earlier analysis of some 600 of the donors reported about 260 Gb of sequence data and approximately 120 million unique TCR beta sequences obtained from roughly 180 million T cells. An early release covering 500 to 750 HLA-typed donors comprised about 300 gigabases of sequencing data and around 80 million unique TCR sequences. Among the roughly 370 genotyped donors, around 81% belonged to the genetic ancestry cluster associated with self-reported Caucasian donors. The study aimed to test whether signatures of past pathogen exposure could be identified by cataloging public T cell receptors. The study used immunosequencing to profile the T cell repertoires of approximately 650 subjects and linked those repertoires to cytomegalovirus serostatus. In addition to the first cohort of roughly 670 subjects, a separate validation cohort of approximately 130 different subjects was used. The study combined high-throughput TCR immunosequencing, statistical association of individual TCRs with disease status, and machine learning to predict cytomegalovirus infection status. To study patterns of TCR occurrence, a later analysis re-analyzed previously published TCR beta repertoires from several hundred donors and added high-resolution HLA genotyping. Rather than using new phenotypic data, the later analysis identified candidate immune exposures from TCR beta sequences and from how often those sequences occurred across donors. An earlier analysis of 587 of the donors used high-throughput TCR beta sequencing to judge whether each TCR beta V gene segment behaved as functional or pseudogenic. Alongside the repertoire data, information on donor age, sex, ethnicity and CMV serostatus was compiled. A later genetic analysis used genome-wide SNP genotypes for about three fifths of the 666 donors, treating that subset as a discovery cohort. Every repertoire in the discovery cohort had been generated on one and the same sequencing platform. Both class I and class II loci were covered by HLA typing, at four-digit resolution. The number of typed donors differed by locus: about 620-640 for A, B, C, DRB1 and DQB1; 500 to 550 for DQA1; about 600 for DPA1; and about 470 for DPB1. Roughly five DR-DQ haplotypes were handled as single units for association and clustering because linkage in the cohort was strong. Across some 400 genotyped donors of the cohort, an average of about 240,000 unique TCR beta nucleotide sequences per donor were sequenced, and 15% to 20% of those sequences were non-productive. Overall study results and their limits: Across donors, most TCR sequences were observed very rarely, whereas some public TCRs were present in many individuals. Specific HLA alleles were associated with 16,951 TCR beta sequences at a false discovery rate of 0.05 in a later analysis. Because counts were too low, roughly 17 rarely observed V segments, including chromosome 9 orphons, were left out of the earlier analysis of a few hundred of the donors. Broadly in line with IMGT annotations, most TCR beta V segments showed up in productive rearrangements about 90% or about 30% of the time in an earlier analysis of approximately 640 of the donors. Correlated functional status among segregating V segments might reflect linkage disequilibrium, but an unknown experimental factor could not be ruled out. In a later analysis, TCR association rates were found to vary across HLA loci, with the most associated TCRs seen for DRB1 alleles and the fewest for HLA-C alleles. A later analysis found that most CMV-associated TCR beta chains appeared HLA-restricted, with HLA associations seemingly driven largely by CMV exposure. Assigning TCR associations to individual alleles was difficult when HLA alleles, especially DR and DQ, strongly co-occurred. Because some donors lacked HLA typing at each locus, the association tests relied only on the typed subset. A further reported finding was that TCR beta sequences accurately predicted the HLA-A and HLA-B alleles for most subjects in the first cohort. Some IMGT-functional V segments, including TRBV6-2 and TRBV6-3, could not be distinguished by the 87-base-pair reads and were therefore excluded. Roughly uniform sequencing depth across donors was assumed in presence/absence analyses, although this assumption may not hold. A cluster of highly shared sequence variants was judged likely to be a technical artifact of the sequencing pipeline. In a later analysis, HLA-associated TCR beta chains showed more clonal expansion and lower generation probabilities than non-associated chains that were equally common. In vitro tests confirmed that a few of the cytomegalovirus-associated TCR beta chains recognize cytomegalovirus antigens. The classifier was reported to diagnose cytomegalovirus status with high specificity and sensitivity in both the original and validation cohorts. For the cohort, immune exposure information was limited to CMV serostatus. The study gave a list of some 150 TCR beta chains associated with cytomegalovirus. According to a later genetic analysis, donors in an Asian-associated ancestry cluster had fewer N-insertions in productive TCRs than the roughly 660-donor mean. The authors suggested that the approach could potentially be generalized to other disease states and immunological phenotypes. According to a later analysis, parvovirus B19, influenza, CMV and Epstein-Barr virus appeared linked to several top co-occurrence clusters. A later genetic analysis associated a missense DCLRE1C variant with V-gene and J-gene trimming of TCR beta chains, and an independent cohort replicated the association. Only TCR beta chains were sequenced in this cohort, and the absence of alpha or paired-chain data limited detectable features.

The germline V and J ends show losses of 1 base and 4 bases respectively, and no gene match explains 6 bases of the junction. CDR1 and CDR2 are read off the germline V gene as LGHNA and YNFKEQ. There are 16 amino acids in the CDR3, from cysteine to phenylalanine inclusive. Kept here is only the CDR3 DNA, which spans 48 bases and is read in frame from base 1. Receptor amplification or capture employed the immunoSEQ multiplex PCR assay. A mixture of 60 forward primers for TCR Vbeta segments and 13 reverse primers for TCR Jbeta segments was used in the multiplex PCR. A multiplex PCR assay on genomic DNA amplified the CDR3 region of rearranged TCR beta genes. The Illumina HiSeq System was used to sequence the amplified TCR beta libraries as 87-base-pair reads. For the original study's pipeline: In a later analysis, tens of millions of unique TCR beta chains were counted across the roughly 610 repertoires, and approximately 9.9 million of these chains were shared by at least two donors. To remove PCR and sequencing errors, raw reads were error-corrected and collapsed into unique sequences using a nearest-neighbor algorithm that merged closely related sequences. CDR3 sequences were aligned to IMGT reference sequences to assign V, D and J gene segments. Each retained sequence needed at least a six-nucleotide match to both a V gene segment and a J gene segment. Rearrangements were classified as productive when the CDR3 lacked stop codons and remained in frame with V and J, and all other rearrangements were classified as non-productive. Following IMGT convention, CDR3 was defined as the stretch from the second conserved V-encoded cysteine to the conserved J-encoded phenylalanine. The earlier analysis of some 540 of the donors excluded any sequence lacking an unambiguous match to a single V gene segment. In an earlier analysis of about 590 of the donors, a V segment was called functional when productive rearrangements were above 56.7%, and segregating when the standard deviation between donors exceeded 5%. A statistical classification framework was built to diagnose cytomegalovirus status from the catalog of TCR beta chain sequences. In a later analysis, V and J genes were assigned by comparing TCR nucleotide sequences against IMGT/GENE-DB human TR gene sequences. The TCRdist pipeline was used in a later analysis to assign CDR3 sequences and most-parsimonious VDJ recombination scenarios. In a later analysis, every TCR beta chain was defined by the combination of its CDR3 amino acid sequence and its V-gene family, and reads without a unique V-gene family were dropped. In a later analysis, approximately 640 highly shared, low-generation-probability nucleotide sequences were removed to address suspected cross-contamination and a sequencing artifact. In a later analysis, a clonal expansion index for each public chain was calculated from normalized within-repertoire ranks of inferred template counts. Generation probabilities in a later analysis came from a VDJ recombination model fitted to out-of-frame rearrangements, and those results were checked against IGoR. A later analysis scored TCR-TCR, TCR-HLA and TCR-CMV co-occurrence with hypergeometric tests, applying a repertoire-size bias correction to TCR pairs. In a later analysis, false discovery rates were estimated by permuting HLA or CMV assignments 20 times. In a later analysis, co-occurring TCRs were grouped using DBSCAN, and TCRdist sequence similarity was added for clustering within HLA-allele-positive subsets. For co-occurrence clustering, repertoires with fewer than 30,000 or more than 120,000 public chains were excluded, along with a handful of repertoires with anomalous nucleotide sharing. TCRdb carries this immuneACCESS record with in-frame sequences only. Its versions omit some clonotypes, under half of them owing to an unresolved V gene in the studies checked, with the rest unexplained. V and J calls and clone size come straight from that table; D and trimming were deduced from the DNA. This sample gives approximately 150,000 clones in total; roughly 85% of them show up just once. The ten largest clones represent 6.3% of the sample.

As for this clone: Which antigen it targets is not known. No base-level quality is on record; no much larger clone is a single base apart.

The cohort comprised around 700 healthy bone marrow donors. All cohort members were sampled while nominally healthy, although unrecorded immune exposures were likely present. The donor was CMV seropositive and belonged to the group of 250 to 350 seropositive cohort members. Every donor gave a peripheral blood sample, and the peripheral blood mononuclear cells from that sample were used for TCR beta sequencing. Genomic DNA extraction from the blood cell samples was performed with the Qiagen DNeasy Blood Extraction Kit. The receptor comes from a man aged 40-55 years in good health and CMV-seropositive. The sample was PBMCs. The sequence is built from TRBV4-2 and TRBJ2-1; 8 bases in the junction line up with TRBD2. The DNA sequence is TGTGCCAGCAGCCAAGTGAGCGGGAGTACATACAATGAGCAGTTCTTC. Its product reads: CASSQVSGSTYNEQFF.